Listed here are 30 T cell receptor beta chains from one sample, sequenced in a study of early T cells in non-severe SARS-CoV-2 infection. TCRdb passed the 5' RACE reads through MiXCR, listing each CDR3 protein once. The sample holds about 55,000 distinct CDR3 sequences, 14% to 15% seen once. This specimen was whole blood, taken at baseline. The origin of the receptors is an adult who was a healthcare worker with PCR-confirmed SARS-CoV-2 infection or an uninfected control (not recorded which).

DNA of the CDR3: TGTGCCAGCAGTTTATCGTACCGGGGCGCCGAGCAGTACTTC. Residues: CASSLSYRGAEQYF. The chain has TRBV27 and TRBJ2-7; possibly TRBD1 or TRBD2 for D (5 bases each). The CDR3 loop spans 14 amino acids. Germline CDR1 and CDR2: MNHEY and SMNVEV (reference sequence). The V gene lost 0 bases and the J gene lost 6 bases, with 12 bases spanning the gap.

This clonotype occurred many times. The chain combines TRBV2 with TRBJ1-2; a weak D match, TRBD1 (5 bases). Germline V gene sequence: CDR1 SNHLY, CDR2 FYNNEI. The CDR3 is 18 amino acids. Trimming stripped 0 bases from V and 3 bases from J, with 20 bases between. In DNA form, the CDR3 reads TGTGCCAGCAGTGAAGCAGGGATACGGCAGGGCGACTACTATGGCTACACCTTC. It codes for CASSEAGIRQGDYYGYTF.

The rearrangement joins TRBV12-3 or TRBV12-4 to TRBJ2-3; 8 bases agree with TRBD1. V lost 5 bases to trimming and J lost 4 bases; unmatched junction nucleotides: 5. The CDR3 covers 14 residues. CDR3 coding DNA: TGTGCCAGCAGTAAGGACAGGGCCCCAGATACGCAGTATTTT. Protein sequence: CASSKDRAPDTQYF.

The chain links TRBV12-3 or TRBV12-4 to TRBJ1-1, with D possibly matching TRBD1 (5 bases). The CDR3 is made up of 15 amino acids. V was clipped by 3 bases and J by 1 base, with 12 bases between them. The CDR3 is CASSFIGRANTEAFF. CDR3 DNA: TGTGCCAGCAGTTTTATAGGCAGGGCGAACACTGAAGCTTTCTTT.

The genes are TRBV20-1 and TRBJ2-5; D unresolved. Trimming shortened V by 6 bases and J by 1 base, and 15 bases separated the two germline ends. Germline V gene sequence: CDR1 DFQATT, CDR2 SNEGSKA (reference sequence). This CDR3 has 14 amino acids. The CDR3 DNA reads TGCAGTGCCCCCGGGCAGGATCTCCAAGAGACCCAGTACTTC. Translation gives CSAPGQDLQETQYF.

V usage is TRBV7-9 and J usage is TRBJ2-7, with a weak D call TRBD1 (5 bases). V was pared by 7 bases and J by 1 base, with 17 bases between. The CDR3 length is 15 residues. Germline V gene sequence: CDR1 SEHNR, CDR2 FQNEAQ (reference sequence). CDR3 in DNA: TGTGCCAGCAACCAAGGGGCAGGGAATTCCTACGAGCAGTACTTC. Encoded protein: CASNQGAGNSYEQYF.

Points on this clonotype: A junction end diverges from the germline sequence, so it may reflect a read error. The chain joins TRBV20-1 to TRBJ2-5; TRBD2 matches 12 bases. Germline-derived CDR1 and CDR2 are DFQATT and SNEGSKA (reference sequence). CDR3 size: 15 residues. CDR3 amino acids: CSAPGLAGNQETRYF. CDR3 in DNA: TGCAGTGCTCCCGGACTAGCGGGGAATCAAGAGACCCGGTACTTC.

The chain couples TRBV29-1 to TRBJ2-3; 8 bases line up with TRBD2. Trimming removed 6 bases from V and 1 base from J; junction bases left unmatched: 9. Germline CDR1 reads SQVTM; CDR2 reads ANQGSEA. This CDR3 is built from 15 residues. Written as DNA, the CDR3 is TGCAGCGTGGCAGCCGGGACTAGAGGCACAGATACGCAGTATTTT. Translating it yields CSVAAGTRGTDTQYF.

This clonotype was recorded many times. V and J are TRBV28 and TRBJ1-2, with 8 bases identical to TRBD1. Unmatched junction bases numbered 12, after V lost 6 bases and J lost 0 bases. Germline V CDR1 and CDR2: MDHEN, SYDVKM. The CDR3 has 17 residues. The CDR3 sequence: CASRSGQVVTTNYGYTF. CDR3 coding DNA: TGTGCCAGCAGGTCGGGACAGGTCGTCACCACTAACTATGGCTACACCTTC.

This chain uses TRBV6-6 with TRBJ2-7; either TRBD1 or TRBD2 may supply D (5 bases each). The germline CDR1 and CDR2 sequences are MNHNY and SVGAGI (reference sequence). The CDR3 runs to 16 residues. V gave up 1 base and J gave up 3 bases, with 16 bases separating them. The DNA for the CDR3 is TGTGCCAGCAGTTACTTCCCCACCGGGACCCACTACGAGCAGTACTTC. This codes for CASSYFPTGTHYEQYF.

The chain couples TRBV28 to TRBJ1-5; D unresolved. V lost 6 bases, J lost 9 bases, and 15 bases lay in between. The CDR3 has 13 residues. The germline gives CDR1 MDHEN, CDR2 SYDVKM. The CDR3 spells CASRQAVRRPQHF. The DNA of the CDR3 is TGTGCCAGCAGGCAGGCTGTAAGGAGGCCCCAGCATTTT.

At least ten counts were recorded for this clonotype. V and J are TRBV20-1 and TRBJ1-1, with D maybe TRBD1 (6 bases). Germline V gene data show CDR1 as DFQATT and CDR2 as SNEGSKA (reference sequence). The length of the CDR3 is 14 residues. V lost 0 bases and J lost 3, with 11 bases in between. The CDR3 sequence is CSARDGGRDTEAFF. CDR3 sequence (DNA): TGCAGTGCTAGAGATGGGGGGCGGGACACTGAAGCTTTCTTT.

This clonotype was seen a handful of times. V is TRBV27 and J is TRBJ1-5; TRBD1 might be the D (5 bases). CDR1 is MNHEY, CDR2 SMNVEV, per germline (reference sequence). The CDR3 runs 14 residues. V shed 6 bases and J shed 12 bases, with 21 bases lying between them. This chain's CDR3 is CASSLAGAANFQHF. CDR3 coding DNA: TGTGCCAGCAGCCTTGCCGGGGCGGCAAACTTCCAGCATTTT.

This clonotype showed up just a few times. The chain carries TRBV18 and TRBJ1-6; maybe TRBD1 (5 bases). Deletions cut 0 bases from V and 5 bases from J, with 11 bases between. Germline values: CDR1 KGHSH, CDR2 LQKENI. The CDR3 consists of 16 residues. The CDR3 here is CASSPPGLGDNSPLHF. Here the CDR3 DNA reads TGTGCCAGCTCACCACCGGGTCTGGGGGATAATTCACCCCTCCACTTT.

V is TRBV6-6 and J is TRBJ2-3; D is possibly TRBD1 (7 bases). The CDR3 has 16 residues. Trimming stripped 7 bases from V and 0 bases from J, with 17 bases between. Germline CDR1 reads MNHNY; CDR2 reads SVGAGI (reference sequence). The CDR3 region has the DNA TGTGCCAGCACGCAGGGGGGATCGGTGAGCACAGATACGCAGTATTTT. Protein sequence: CASTQGGSVSTDTQYF.

By frequency in the sample, this clonotype is medium-sized (0.01 to 0.1%). The chain is built from TRBV7-2 and TRBJ2-3; either TRBD1 or TRBD2 may supply D (5 bases each). CDR3 size: 15 residues. V was shortened by 2 bases and J by 4 bases, with 13 bases between the two germline ends. Germline CDR1 reads SGHTA; CDR2 reads FQGNSA. CDR3 DNA sequence: TGTGCCAGCAGCTTACTAGCAGGGTCCCCAGATACGCAGTATTTT. It codes for CASSLLAGSPDTQYF.

This clonotype was recorded a few times. This chain uses TRBV28 with TRBJ1-6; TRBD1 aligns across 8 bases. This CDR3 comprises 15 residues. V dropped 5 bases and J dropped 9; count of bases not matched to a gene: 9. Germline values: CDR1 MDHEN, CDR2 SYDVKM. DNA of the CDR3: TGTGCCAGCAGTCTTCCGGGACAGGACCCTTCACCCCTCCACTTT. Amino acid sequence: CASSLPGQDPSPLHF.

This chain links TRBV11-2 with TRBJ2-5, with 8 bases fitting TRBD2. This CDR3 has 14 residues. CDR1 and CDR2 (germline): SGHAT, FQNNGV. Germline trimming cut 0 bases from V and 5 bases from J; bases unmatched to any gene: 2. For the CDR3, the DNA is TGTGCCAGCAGCTTAGAGGCTAGCGGGGAGACCCAGTACTTC. This translates into CASSLEASGETQYF.

The sample holds a few counts of this clonotype. V and J are TRBV4-1 and TRBJ1-4, with 7 positions matching TRBD1. Germline CDR1 MGHRA, CDR2 YSYEKL. The CDR3 runs 16 residues. The V segment lost 4 bases and the J segment 4 bases; nucleotides outside the gene matches: 9. The CDR3 spells CASSRASGTDNEKLFF. The DNA of the CDR3 is TGCGCCAGCAGCCGCGCATCCGGGACAGATAATGAAAAACTGTTTTTT.

In its sample, this clonotype was seen once. The chain links TRBV20-1 to TRBJ1-1, with D hard to call. CDR1 is DFQATT and CDR2 is SNEGSKA in the germline V gene (reference sequence). The CDR3 is 13 amino acids. V was clipped by 5 bases and J by 4 bases, with 14 bases between them. The CDR3 region has the DNA TGCAGTGCTCTACGTGGGCCAGGCACTGAAGCTTTCTTT. Amino acid sequence: CSALRGPGTEAFF.

The genes are TRBV24-1 and TRBJ1-1, with D tentatively TRBD1 (5 bases). Germline CDR1 KGHDR, CDR2 SFDVKD. Deletions cut 7 bases from V and 1 base from J, with 9 bases between. CDR3 length: 13 residues. The CDR3, as DNA: TGTGCCACCAGAGGGGCGGGGAACACTGAAGCTTTCTTT. This translates into CATRGAGNTEAFF.

This clonotype has just a few counts. The chain links TRBV7-6 to TRBJ2-2; TRBD2 matches 11 bases. The CDR3 totals 17 residues. In germline, CDR1 is SGHVS, CDR2 FNYEAQ. J gave up 3 bases and V 0 bases, and 3 bases lay outside the gene matches. CDR3 sequence reads: CASSLAGTSGYTGELFF. The CDR3 DNA reads TGTGCCAGCAGCTTAGCGGGGACTAGCGGATACACCGGGGAGCTGTTTTTT. The full variable domain, rest sourced from reference TRBV7-6 and TRBJ2-2, is GAGVSQSPRYKVTKRGQDVALRCDPISGHVSLYWYRQALGQGPEFLTYFNYEAQQDKSGLPNDRFSAERPEGSISTLTIQRTEQRDSAMYRCASSLAGTSGYTGELFFGEGSRLTVL.

Only a few counts were recorded for this clonotype. The V call is TRBV9, the J call TRBJ2-7; a possible D gene is TRBD2 (5 bases). The V and J ends lost 4 bases and 7 bases respectively, with 18 bases between them. This CDR3 comprises 14 residues. CDR1 and CDR2 from the germline V gene are SGDLS and YYNGEE. CDR3 protein: CASSLMSGSGEQYF. The DNA for the CDR3 is TGTGCCAGCAGCCTAATGAGCGGCTCCGGGGAGCAGTACTTC. Based on the CDR3 plus reference TRBV9 and TRBJ2-7, the full variable domain is DSGVTQTPKHLITATGQRVTLRCSPRSGDLSVYWYQQSLDQGLQFLIQYYNGEERAKGNILERFSAQQFPDLHSELNLSSLELGDSALYFCASSLMSGSGEQYFGPGTRLTVT.

The sample holds a few counts of this clonotype. The chain recombines TRBV11-1 with TRBJ2-2; unclear D gene. This CDR3 is built from 14 residues. Germline V CDR1 and CDR2: SGHAT, FQDESV (reference sequence). V gave up 1 base and J gave up 2 bases, with 5 bases separating them. CDR3 nucleotides: TGTGCCAGCAGCTTAGGACCCAACACCGGGGAGCTGTTTTTT. It encodes CASSLGPNTGELFF.

The V and J genes are TRBV3-1 and TRBJ2-7, with a weak D call TRBD2 (6 bases). This CDR3 has 14 amino acids. From germline, CDR1 is LGHDT and CDR2 YNNKEL (reference sequence). Between the trimmed V and J ends, which lost 3 bases and 3 bases, there was a span of 12 bases. The CDR3 DNA sequence: TGTGCCAGCAGCCACGGGGGACGGGACTACGAGCAGTACTTC. This translates into CASSHGGRDYEQYF.

V and J are TRBV5-1 and TRBJ2-2; D is ambiguous. Germline CDR1 reads SGHRS; CDR2 reads YFSETQ. The CDR3 runs 13 residues. V was cut by 1 base and J by 3 bases, with 4 bases left in between. CDR3 amino acids: CASSLSDTGELFF. CDR3 in DNA: TGCGCCAGCAGCTTGTCGGACACCGGGGAGCTGTTTTTT.

This clonotype was recorded a few times. The chain joins TRBV18 to TRBJ2-5; 8 positions agree with TRBD2. The CDR3 extends over 15 amino acids. With V trimmed by 8 bases and J by 3 bases, 11 bases remained unmatched. CDR1 and CDR2 from the germline V gene are KGHSH and LQKENI. The CDR3 reads CASHSRGGGKETQYF. CDR3 nucleotides: TGTGCCAGCCATTCTCGAGGCGGGGGGAAAGAGACCCAGTACTTC.

In this sample, this clonotype turned up a few times. This chain connects TRBV10-2 to TRBJ2-5, with D possibly being TRBD2 (6 bases). Trimming pared 7 bases from V and 2 bases from J, leaving 14 bases between. Per the germline V gene, CDR1 is WSHSY and CDR2 is SAAADI. The length of the CDR3 is 14 residues. CDR3 in amino acids: CASIGGYRQETQYF. For the CDR3, the DNA is TGCGCCAGCATCGGAGGGTACCGTCAAGAGACCCAGTACTTC.

The sample holds a few counts of this clonotype. CDR3 sequence: CASSLGWRLGPITYNEQFF. The CDR3 DNA follows: TGTGCCAGCAGCTTAGGGTGGCGTCTGGGGCCTATAACCTACAATGAGCAGTTCTTC. The rearrangement uses TRBV7-9 and TRBJ2-1; perhaps TRBD1 as D (5 bases). V was pared by 1 base and J by 2 bases, with 21 bases between. The CDR3 spans 19 residues. Per the germline V gene, CDR1 is SEHNR and CDR2 is FQNEAQ (reference sequence).

This clonotype was counted many times. This sequence joins TRBV2 and TRBJ1-6, with no clear D. This CDR3 contains 12 residues. CDR1 and CDR2 from the germline V gene are SNHLY and FYNNEI. V lost 4 bases, J lost 9 bases, and 7 bases lay in between. In DNA, the CDR3 is TGTGCCAGCAGTGGCCCGGCTTCACCCCTCCACTTT. Its translation: CASSGPASPLHF.